This section outlines one T cell receptor (beta chain) sequence together with its context. The antigen is undetermined. The record originates from a study of cytomegalovirus exposure and HLA in healthy donors. Study-level results: Reportedly, diagnosis of cytomegalovirus status by the classifier showed high specificity and sensitivity.

Repertoires were generated with immunoSEQ multiplex PCR, while TCRdb's copy carries only in-frame clones and drops some. Among about 360,000 clones listed, roughly 88% were seen once. The CDR3 length is 15 residues. Germline CDR1 reads MDHEN; CDR2 reads SYDVKM. Trimming took 4 bases from V and 3 from J, leaving 13 bases between them. The chain joins TRBV28 to TRBJ2-4; a possible D gene is TRBD1 (6 bases). The sequenced sample consisted of PBMCs. The sequence derives from a woman aged 18-29 years in good health and CMV-seronegative. The CDR3 loop is CASSSLRDIKNIQYF. For the CDR3, the DNA is TGTGCCAGCAGTTCGCTTAGGGACATCAAAAACATTCAGTACTTC.